This TCR beta chain was identified during a study of regulatory T cells in long-lasting Graves disease (dated by TCRdb to about 2021). The study in broad terms: Persistent Graves' disease meant more than 5 years of antithyroid drug treatment with TSH receptor autoantibodies that stayed positive. Persistent Graves' disease patients were compared with newly diagnosed Graves' disease patients by peripheral blood TCR sequencing and RNA sequencing. The study was registered as a clinical trial and conducted in China. A total of 35 or so samples were covered by TCR sequencing, comprising around 13 persistent and 20 newly diagnosed Graves' disease patients. Persistent Graves' disease patients in the clinical cohort had taken antithyroid drugs for approximately ten years on average.

Read against the paper, the sample's time point label means: persistent/refractory GD, antithyroid drugs over 5 years with positive TRAb. For both TCR sequencing and RNA sequencing, RNA was extracted from PBMCs in TRIzol. The diagnosis of Graves' disease was made according to American Thyroid Association guidelines. Patients were recruited from an endocrinology department in Xi'an, China. From each patient, approximately 9.9 milliliters of peripheral blood was collected into an EDTA anticoagulant tube. Ficoll Paque Plus density gradient separation was used to isolate PBMCs, and no additional T cell sorting was done. RNA quality was checked with an Agilent 2100 Bioanalyzer and agarose gel, and concentration with a NanoDrop 2000. Comments on this clonotype: Its target antigen remains unknown. One end of the junction does not line up with germline, which may come from a read error.

What the work shows at the level of the full study, not this receptor alone: As a limitation, the authors acknowledged that the small sample size may reduce accuracy. Only the TCR beta chain was sequenced and analyzed. A larger number of public clonotypes was shared among persistent patients (over 2,500) than among newly diagnosed patients (approximately 930). Compared with newly diagnosed patients, patients with persistent Graves' disease had lower TCR Shannon entropy and fewer highly expanded clones, which suggests clonal expansion. The study examined only peripheral blood because the primary lesion, thyroid tissue, could not be accessed. Persistent disease showed preferential use of TRBV28, TRBJ1-2 and TRBJ2-5, whereas newly diagnosed disease favored TRBV20-1 and TRBJ2-1.

According to the germline V gene (reference sequence), CDR1 reads SEHNR and CDR2 reads FQNEAQ. The CDR3 covers 16 residues, taking in both the cysteine and the phenylalanine. Only the CDR3 DNA is retained, 48 bases long and in frame from the first base. The method behind the library was multiplex PCR. TCRdb names Illumina HiSeq 4000 as the instrument used. TCR beta libraries were built with iRepertoire HTBI primers and Arm-PCR amplification of CDR3 regions. PCR products were gel purified before sequencing. Per the original workflow: Gene usage analysis of CDR3 amino acid clonotypes used the 55 to 80 TRBV and 11 to 15 TRBJ segments found across samples. Filtered high-quality paired reads were merged into contigs using COPE and FqMerger. BLAST was used to align contigs to IMGT TRBV, TRBD and TRBJ reference genes, with CDR3 defined following IMGT. Any clonotype with a frequency above 0.1% was classified as a highly expanded clone. Shannon entropy served as the measure of repertoire diversity, while the Gini coefficient captured V-J evenness. Clonotypes shared by more than one individual were considered public. TCRdb reworked the public reads: Q25 trimming with fastp, MiXCR clone assembly, productive beta chains retained. Records with the same CDR3 protein are collapsed into one entry carrying the most frequent genes and DNA. The V and J calls were not made by the authors but by TCRdb's processing. The sample table records more than 300,000 distinct CDR3 sequences; around 19% of these occur just once. Over 25% of the sample is in the top ten clones.

This chain is built from TRBV7-9 and TRBJ2-1; TRBD2 is a possible D gene, resting on 6 matching bases. The specimen comprised peripheral blood mononuclear cells (PBMCs), sampled when the disease was refractory, from a patient treated with antithyroid drugs. This sequence originates from a female donor with Graves disease. The CDR3 region reads CASSSLAESSCNEQFF. The DNA reads TGTGCCAGCAGCTCTTTAGCGGAGAGCTCCTGCAATGAGCAGTTCTTC. The entire variable domain, with the stretches around the CDR3 drawn from the reference TRBV7-9 and TRBJ2-1 proteins, is DTGVSQNPRHKITKRGQNVTFRCDPISEHNRLYWYRQTLGQGPEFLTYFQNEAQLEKSRLLSDRFSAERPKGSFSTLEIQRTEQGDSAMYLCASSSLAESSCNEQFFGPGTRLTVL.